These 21 T cell receptor beta chains were sequenced from one sample in a study of T cell repertoires in cytomegalovirus infection. TCRdb reprocessed the reads via MiXCR and lists one record per CDR3 protein. The data hold approximately 470,000 distinct CDR3 sequences, with approximately 46% observed a single time. Which antigens these TCRs recognize remains unknown. Sequenced here: cultured PBMCs, sampled from culture after CMV antigen stimulation. The receptors derive from a human donor in good health (CMV status not recorded). Some clones in this sample may be carry-over from other donors' samples.

V and J are TRBV6-1 and TRBJ2-7; D perhaps matches TRBD1 (5 bases). V lost 6 bases, J lost 3 bases, and 12 bases lay in between. CDR3 length: 13 residues. The V gene's germline CDR1 is MNHNS and CDR2 SASEGT. This CDR3 is CASRSDRYYEQYF. The CDR3 coding sequence is TGTGCCAGCAGGTCAGACAGATACTACGAGCAGTACTTC.

The chain employs TRBV27 and TRBJ1-5; D not resolved. Germline lookup yields CDR1 MNHEY and CDR2 SMNVEV (reference sequence). CDR3 length: 13 amino acids. Between the trimmed V and J ends, which lost 5 bases and 3 bases, there was a span of 8 bases. CDR3 amino acids: CASSLRTNQPQHF. The CDR3 bases are TGTGCCAGCAGTCTTAGAACCAATCAGCCCCAGCATTTT.

V and J are TRBV27 and TRBJ2-5; 8 bases match TRBD2. Unmatched junction bases numbered 2, after V lost 1 base and J lost 4 bases. The CDR3 runs 14 residues. Germline V gives CDR1 MNHEY, CDR2 SMNVEV (reference sequence). CDR3 bases: TGTGCCAGCAGTTTATTGGGACTAGGAGAGACCCAGTACTTC. As protein: CASSLLGLGETQYF.

This clonotype was seen a handful of times. The V and J genes are TRBV7-9 and TRBJ2-7, with unresolved D. Per the germline V gene, CDR1 is SEHNR and CDR2 is FQNEAQ (reference sequence). Trimming removed 5 bases at V and 6 bases at J, with 8 bases between. The CDR3 is 11 amino acids. CDR3 region: CASSAGPEQYF. The CDR3 nucleotides are TGTGCCAGCAGCGCCGGGCCCGAGCAGTACTTC.

The chain uses TRBV12-3 or TRBV12-4 and TRBJ2-3; D perhaps matches TRBD1 (5 bases). The J call may be in error: the DNA end matches TRBJ1-5 better. This CDR3 region has 15 residues. CDR3 in amino acids: CASSFGGPVTDTQHF. CDR3 bases: TGTGCCAGCAGTTTTGGGGGTCCGGTGACAGATACGCAGCATTTT.

The chain recombines TRBV7-9 with TRBJ2-1; 10 nucleotides align to TRBD1. Unmatched junction bases numbered 13, after V lost 5 bases and J lost 9 bases. In germline, CDR1 is SEHNR, CDR2 FQNEAQ (reference sequence). The CDR3 sequence is 16 residues long. Written as DNA, the CDR3 is TGTGCCAGCAGCCCCTACCGGGACAGGGGTAAAAGTGAGCAGTTCTTC. Its protein product is CASSPYRDRGKSEQFF.

This sequence joins TRBV19 and TRBJ1-5; D is ambiguous. V lost 8 bases and J 9 bases, leaving 8 bases between the germline ends. The CDR3 contains 10 residues. Germline values: CDR1 LNHDA, CDR2 SQIVND (reference sequence). The DNA of the CDR3 is TGTGCCAGTCCAGCATGGCCCCAGCATTTT. Its protein product is CASPAWPQHF. Complete variable domain (other parts from reference TRBV19 and TRBJ1-5): DGGITQSPKYLFRKEGQNVTLSCEQNLNHDAMYWYRQDPGQGLRLIYYSQIVNDFQKGDIAEGYSVSREKKESFPLTVTSAQKNPTAFYLCASPAWPQHFGDGTRLSIL.

To note about this clonotype: A read error is possible here, since a much larger clone lies one base away. This chain connects TRBV12-3 or TRBV12-4 to TRBJ1-3; no definite D call. Trimming took 3 bases from V and 5 from J, leaving 5 bases between them. The CDR3 is 12 amino acids. CDR3 in amino acids: CASSFARNTIYF. For the CDR3, the DNA is TGTGCCAGCAGTTTTGCGAGAAACACCATATATTTT.

This chain joins TRBV18 and TRBJ1-1; D gene unclear. Trimming stripped 4 bases from V and 1 base from J, with 7 bases between. This CDR3 comprises 13 residues. In germline, CDR1 is KGHSH, CDR2 LQKENI. The chain's CDR3 is CASSRIPNTEAFF. The CDR3 region has the DNA TGTGCCAGCTCACGTATCCCGAACACTGAAGCTTTCTTT.

As to this clonotype: A read error may produce the germline difference seen at one junction end. The gene calls are TRBV7-8 and TRBJ2-7, with D hard to call. Germline V lookup: CDR1 SGHVS, CDR2 FQNEAQ. CDR3 length: 15 residues. CDR3 region: CASTLTGRPTYEQYF. Written as DNA, the CDR3 is TGTGCCAGCACCTTAACTGGCCGTCCCACCTACGAGCAGTACTTC.

This clonotype showed up just once. This chain uses TRBV7-4 with TRBJ1-6; no clear D gene. CDR1 SGHVT and CDR2 SQSDAQ come from the germline V gene. V was shortened by 2 bases and J by 9 bases, with 11 bases between the two germline ends. The CDR3 has 14 residues. The CDR3 region has the DNA TGTGCCAGCAGCTTATCCGGGAATACTTCACCCCTCCACTTT. It codes for CASSLSGNTSPLHF.

V and J are TRBV6-2 or TRBV6-3 and TRBJ2-5; perhaps TRBD1 as D (5 bases). V lost 8 bases and J 2 bases, leaving 12 bases between the germline ends. This CDR3 has 13 amino acids. Germline CDR1 MNHEY, CDR2 SVGEGT. As DNA, the CDR3 is TGTGCCAGCTGGAGACAGACACAAGAGACCCAGTACTTC. Its protein product is CASWRQTQETQYF.

In this sample, this clonotype turned up a few times. V gene TRBV7-2 combines with J gene TRBJ2-3, with 10 positions matching TRBD2. J gave up 0 bases and V 6 bases, and 18 bases lay outside the gene matches. The germline gives CDR1 SGHTA, CDR2 FQGNSA. The CDR3 totals 20 residues. The CDR3 spells CASSYLAGAFSGKSTDTQYF. In DNA, the CDR3 is TGTGCCAGCAGTTATCTAGCGGGGGCCTTCAGCGGGAAGAGCACAGATACGCAGTATTTT.

This clonotype has only a few counts. The genes are TRBV7-2 and TRBJ2-2; D ambiguous. Germline V CDR1 and CDR2: SGHTA, FQGNSA. The length of the CDR3 is 12 residues. V was pared by 2 bases and J by 6 bases, with 4 bases between. The CDR3 spells CASSLYPGELFF. The DNA for the CDR3 is TGTGCCAGCAGCTTATATCCCGGGGAGCTGTTTTTT.

The genes are TRBV2 and TRBJ1-1, with D perhaps TRBD1 (5 bases). This CDR3 has 15 residues. Trimming shortened V by 6 bases and J by 1 base, and 15 bases separated the two germline ends. Looked up from germline, CDR1 is SNHLY and CDR2 is FYNNEI. The CDR3 bases are TGTGCCAGCAGCGGGACGCGGGGAGCGAACACTGAAGCTTTCTTT. Translation: CASSGTRGANTEAFF.

The chain combines TRBV9 with TRBJ2-7; TRBD2 agrees at 8 bases. J was trimmed by 4 bases and V by 0 bases; bases with no gene match: 6. CDR1 and CDR2 (germline): SGDLS, YYNGEE. The CDR3 length is 15 residues. In nucleotides, the CDR3 is TGTGCCAGCAGCGTAGGAGGGACTAGGCAGTACGAGCAGTACTTC. Translation: CASSVGGTRQYEQYF.

This chain links TRBV28 with TRBJ1-1; 11 bases are a match to TRBD1. There are 18 residues in the CDR3. Germline CDR1 reads MDHEN; CDR2 reads SYDVKM. Trimming cost V 8 bases and J 2 bases; bases outside gene matches: 16. CDR3 in DNA: TGTGCCAGCCTCCGAACCCTCGGGACAGGGGGAGGAAACACTGAAGCTTTCTTT. Residues: CASLRTLGTGGGNTEAFF.

V and J are TRBV5-1 and TRBJ1-5; no clear D. This CDR3 comprises 15 residues. The V gene's germline CDR1 is SGHRS and CDR2 YFSETQ. V was cut by 2 bases and J by 2 bases, with 11 bases left in between. The CDR3 DNA is TGCGCCAGCAGCTTTGGACCGGCGGGCAATCAGCCCCAGCATTTT. The encoded protein is CASSFGPAGNQPQHF.

The CDR3 region has the DNA TGCGCCAGCAGCATGACAGGCCGCCAAGAGACCCAGTACTTC. Translation gives CASSMTGRQETQYF. This rearrangement joins TRBV10-2 to TRBJ2-5, with D possibly TRBD1 on 6 matching bases. CDR1 and CDR2 from the germline V gene are WSHSY and SAAADI. Trimming removed 6 bases at V and 1 base at J, with 12 bases between. The CDR3 is 14 residues long.

J is TRBJ1-2 and V is TRBV30; tentative D call: TRBD1 (5 bases). The V and J ends lost 2 bases and 6 bases respectively, with 13 bases between them. This CDR3 is 13 amino acids long. Germline loops: CDR1 GTSNPN, CDR2 SVGIG (reference sequence). Here the CDR3 reads CAWSRIPTDGYTF. The CDR3 DNA is TGTGCCTGGAGTAGAATTCCGACAGATGGCTACACCTTC. Supplemented by reference TRBV30 and TRBJ1-2, the full variable domain reads SQTIHQWPATLVQPVGSPLSLECTVEGTSNPNLYWYRQAAGRGLQLLFYSVGIGQISSEVPQNLSASRPQDRQFILSSKKLLLSDSGFYLCAWSRIPTDGYTFGSGTRLTVV.

The table lists this clonotype with a few counts. The rearrangement joins TRBV18 to TRBJ2-7; D uncertain. Germline V gene lookup returns CDR1 KGHSH and CDR2 LQKENI. There are 14 residues in the CDR3. The V and J ends lost 8 bases and 2 bases respectively, with 16 bases between them. CDR3 residues: CASSPPGLPYEQYF. The CDR3 nucleotides read TGTGCCAGCAGCCCACCGGGCCTTCCCTACGAGCAGTACTTC.